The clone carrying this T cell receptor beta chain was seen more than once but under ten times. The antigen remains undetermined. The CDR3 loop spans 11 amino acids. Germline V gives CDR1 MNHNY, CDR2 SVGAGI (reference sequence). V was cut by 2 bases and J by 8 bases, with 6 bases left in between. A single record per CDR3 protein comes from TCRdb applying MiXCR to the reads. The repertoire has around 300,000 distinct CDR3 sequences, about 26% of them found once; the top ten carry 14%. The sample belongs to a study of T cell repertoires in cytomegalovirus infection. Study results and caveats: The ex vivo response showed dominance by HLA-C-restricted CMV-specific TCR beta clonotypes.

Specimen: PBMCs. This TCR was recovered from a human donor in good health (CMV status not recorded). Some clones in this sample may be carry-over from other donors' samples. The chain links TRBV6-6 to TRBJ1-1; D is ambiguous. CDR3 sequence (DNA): TGTGCCAGCAGTTACGGGAGGGAAGCTTTCTTT. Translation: CASSYGREAFF.